This entry lists 26 T cell receptor beta chains sequenced from one sample in a study of blood T cell repertoires in COVID-19. Repertoires were generated with immunoSEQ multiplex PCR, while TCRdb's copy carries only in-frame clones and drops some. The repertoire includes hundreds of thousands of clones, around 82% of them detected once, and about 8.1% sits in the top ten. Material: peripheral blood. Source of these receptors: a woman aged 45 to 65 with acute or convalescent COVID-19.

This chain connects TRBV7-9 to TRBJ2-1; 7 nucleotides line up with TRBD2. The CDR3 has 14 amino acids. The V gene end was trimmed by 0 bases and the J gene end by 10 bases; junction bases not matched to a gene: 6. CDR1 and CDR2 from the germline V gene are SEHNR and FQNEAQ (reference sequence). The CDR3 DNA reads as TGTGCCAGCAGCTTAGCGGGAGGGGCCGAGGAGCAGTTCTTC. Translating gives CASSLAGGAEEQFF.

The chain carries TRBV27 and TRBJ2-7, with 7 bases lining up with TRBD2. CDR1 is MNHEY and CDR2 is SMNVEV in the germline V gene (reference sequence). This CDR3 region has 12 residues. V shed 11 bases, J shed 1 base, and the junction held 5 bases outside the gene matches. The CDR3 DNA reads TGTGCCGCGGGAGATAGTTCCTACGAGCAGTACTTC. Encoded protein: CAAGDSSYEQYF.

V usage is TRBV18 and J usage is TRBJ2-1, with D tentatively TRBD1 (5 bases). This CDR3 has 17 amino acids. V dropped 4 bases and J dropped 7 bases, with 23 bases sitting between them. Germline loops: CDR1 KGHSH, CDR2 LQKENI. The CDR3 nucleotides are TGTGCCAGCTCACGTCCCACAGGTGCGCGAATACTAAATGAGCAGTTCTTC. It specifies CASSRPTGARILNEQFF. Filled out from reference TRBV18 and TRBJ2-1, the complete variable domain reads NAGVMQNPRHLVRRRGQEARLRCSPMKGHSHVYWYRQLPEEGLKFMVYLQKENIIDESGMPKERFSAEFPKEGPSILRIQQVVRGDSAAYFCASSRPTGARILNEQFFGPGTRLTVL.

This clone came up once. The CDR3 loop reads CASSPSGTESYEQYF. CDR3 bases: TGTGCCAGCAGTCCGTCCGGGACAGAGTCCTACGAGCAGTACTTC. The chain carries TRBV28 and TRBJ2-7; 7 bases align to TRBD1. There are 15 residues in the CDR3. CDR1 and CDR2 (germline): MDHEN, SYDVKM. V gave up 5 bases and J gave up 1 base; unmatched junction bases: 8.

The chain has TRBV27 and TRBJ2-2; no clear D. The CDR3 has 14 residues. Trimming cost V 0 bases and J 6 bases, with 8 bases left between them. Germline V CDR1 and CDR2: MNHEY, SMNVEV (reference sequence). The CDR3 nucleotides read TGTGCCAGCAGTTTATCGTGGGCTGCCGGGGAGCTGTTTTTT. Translation: CASSLSWAAGELFF.

The chain is built from TRBV28 and TRBJ2-3; TRBD1 aligns across 8 bases. The ends lost 6 bases at V and 1 base at J; junction bases unmatched: 6. Looked up from germline, CDR1 is MDHEN and CDR2 is SYDVKM. This CDR3 spans 15 amino acids. The CDR3 spells CASSKTGGRTDTQYF. The CDR3 region has the DNA TGTGCCAGCAGCAAAACAGGGGGGCGCACAGATACGCAGTATTTT.

V is TRBV5-1 and J is TRBJ2-7, with D maybe TRBD1 (6 bases). This CDR3 is built from 14 residues. Between the trimmed V and J ends, which lost 0 bases and 5 bases, there was a span of 12 bases. Germline-derived CDR1 and CDR2 are SGHRS and YFSETQ. The CDR3 DNA reads as TGCGCCAGCAGCTTGGCTACAGGGATAGACGAGCAGTACTTC. Protein sequence: CASSLATGIDEQYF.

This rearrangement joins TRBV12-3 or TRBV12-4 to TRBJ2-5; no reliable D call. The CDR3 is 13 residues long. Trimming left V 3 bases short and J 3 bases short, with 8 bases between. CDR3 in amino acids: CASSFASKETQYF. CDR3 sequence (DNA): TGTGCCAGCAGTTTTGCCAGTAAAGAGACCCAGTACTTC.

The chain is built from TRBV28 and TRBJ1-2, with 7 bases aligning to TRBD1. The CDR3 contains 15 residues. V trimming: 2 bases; J trimming: 1 base; junction bases outside the gene matches: 4. Germline V lookup: CDR1 MDHEN, CDR2 SYDVKM. CDR3: CASSLRDRDNYGYTF. The CDR3 nucleotides read TGTGCCAGCAGTTTACGAGACAGGGATAACTATGGCTACACCTTC.

The chain is built from TRBV27 and TRBJ2-1; 8 positions agree with TRBD1. This CDR3 contains 15 residues. The junction had 11 bases not matched to a gene; V was cut back by 5 bases and J by 8 bases. Germline V gene data show CDR1 as MNHEY and CDR2 as SMNVEV (reference sequence). For the CDR3, the DNA is TGTGCCAGCAGTCTACAAGGACAGGGACGATATGAGCAGTTCTTC. Protein: CASSLQGQGRYEQFF.

This clone appeared a few times. The CDR3 bases are TGTGCCAGCAGTTTGAACAACGAAGCTTTCTTT. It is translated as CASSLNNEAFF. The gene calls are TRBV12-3 or TRBV12-4 and TRBJ1-1; D is uncertain. Trimming removed 3 bases from V and 8 bases from J, with 7 bases in between. The CDR3 has 11 residues.

This clone was detected only a few times. V usage is TRBV2 and J usage is TRBJ2-3, with D maybe TRBD1 (6 bases). This CDR3 spans 16 amino acids. Trimming pared 5 bases from V and 2 bases from J, leaving 17 bases between. Germline-derived CDR1 and CDR2 are SNHLY and FYNNEI. Here the CDR3 reads CASSRPRDNPTDTQYF. In DNA form, the CDR3 reads TGTGCCAGCAGTCGGCCTAGGGACAATCCCACAGATACGCAGTATTTT.

This chain's CDR3 is CASSQVGTGDTGELFF. CDR3 in DNA: TGTGCCAGCAGCCAAGTGGGAACAGGGGACACCGGGGAGCTGTTTTTT. V and J are TRBV3-1 (or the pseudogene TRBV3-2) and TRBJ2-2; 7 bases are shared with TRBD1. The length of the CDR3 is 16 residues. The J segment lost 3 bases and the V segment lost 1 base, leaving 5 bases of the junction unmatched. Germline CDR1 LGHDT, CDR2 YNNKEL (reference sequence).

CDR3 sequence: CASGGGSQPQHF. The CDR3 nucleotides are TGTGCCAGCGGCGGGGGTAGTCAGCCCCAGCATTTT. V gene TRBV19 combines with J gene TRBJ1-5, with D possibly TRBD1 on 5 matching bases. The germline V gene encodes CDR1 LNHDA and CDR2 SQIVND (reference sequence). V lost 9 bases and J 6 bases, leaving 12 bases between the germline ends. This CDR3 contains 12 residues.

V gene TRBV7-2 combines with J gene TRBJ2-7; TRBD2 matches 7 bases. V lost 3 bases and J lost 6; bases outside the gene matches: 8. Looked up from germline, CDR1 is SGHTA and CDR2 is FQGNSA. The CDR3 is 14 amino acids. In DNA form, the CDR3 reads TGTGCCAGCAGCTTCGCGGGGGTAGCGATCGAGCAGTACTTC. This codes for CASSFAGVAIEQYF.

The genes are TRBV5-1 and TRBJ1-1, with D perhaps TRBD1 (6 bases). The germline V gene has CDR1 SGHRS and CDR2 YFSETQ. V was trimmed by 7 bases and J by 5 bases, leaving 15 bases between them. The CDR3 extends over 13 amino acids. In nucleotides, the CDR3 is TGCGCCAGCGGGGACATCCGAGGGACTGAAGCTTTCTTT. Translating it yields CASGDIRGTEAFF.

This clone was observed a few times. This chain connects TRBV28 to TRBJ2-4; 10 bases agree with TRBD1. The CDR3 contains 16 residues. Per germline, CDR1 MDHEN and CDR2 SYDVKM. J was trimmed by 1 base and V by 5 bases; bases with no gene match: 5. CDR3 nucleotides: TGTGCCAGCAGTGCAGCGGGACAGGGGGCCAAAAACATTCAGTACTTC. It is translated as CASSAAGQGAKNIQYF.

J is TRBJ2-5 and V is TRBV5-1, with 7 bases matching TRBD1. V lost 1 base, J lost 4 bases, and 4 bases stayed unmatched. Germline V gives CDR1 SGHRS, CDR2 YFSETQ. This CDR3 contains 14 residues. The CDR3 loop is CASSLIRGPETQYF. In DNA, the CDR3 is TGCGCCAGCAGCTTGATAAGGGGGCCAGAGACCCAGTACTTC.

The V and J genes are TRBV28 and TRBJ2-2, with a tentative D call TRBD2 (5 bases). Germline CDR1 MDHEN, CDR2 SYDVKM. This CDR3 is built from 13 residues. The V end lost 6 bases, the J end lost 2 bases, and 7 bases lay between the germline ends. CDR3: CASRLDNTGELFF. The CDR3 nucleotides read TGTGCCAGCAGACTAGACAACACCGGGGAGCTGTTTTTT.

The DNA of the CDR3 is TGTGCCAGCAGCTTCGACAGGGGTGGCACTGAAGCTTTCTTT. This gives the protein CASSFDRGGTEAFF. The J gene is TRBJ1-1, the V gene TRBV5-4, with TRBD1 matching over 8 bases. V lost 2 bases, J lost 4 bases, and 4 bases stayed unmatched. The CDR3 length is 14 residues. Germline V gene data show CDR1 as SGHNT and CDR2 as YYREEE (reference sequence).

This chain uses TRBV29-1 with TRBJ1-2, with D maybe TRBD1 (6 bases). The CDR3 is 12 residues long. Germline loops: CDR1 SQVTM, CDR2 ANQGSEA. CDR3 DNA sequence: TGCAAGGCCACAGGGTTAAGCTATGGCTACACCTTC. This codes for CKATGLSYGYTF.

The chain recombines TRBV6-5 with TRBJ2-2, with D unresolved. Germline CDR1 MNHEY, CDR2 SVGAGI. V shed 4 bases and J shed 5 bases, with 5 bases lying between them. The CDR3 contains 12 residues. The CDR3: CASSLETGELFF. CDR3 coding DNA: TGTGCCAGCAGTTTAGAAACCGGGGAGCTGTTTTTT.

V and J are TRBV6-6 and TRBJ1-2; no definite D call. The CDR3 spans 13 residues. Germline V gives CDR1 MNHNY, CDR2 SVGAGI (reference sequence). V lost 4 bases to trimming and J lost 5 bases, with 11 bases between them. The CDR3 sequence is CASSSTGRYGYTF. DNA for the CDR3: TGTGCCAGCAGTTCGACTGGGAGGTATGGCTACACCTTC.

The rearrangement uses TRBV12-5 and TRBJ2-1; TRBD1 is a possible D gene (5 bases). The ends were cut back, 0 bases at V and 5 bases at J, with 5 bases in the middle. The germline gives CDR1 LGHNT, CDR2 FRNRAP. The CDR3 is 13 amino acids. The CDR3 reads CASGLVGDNEQFF. The CDR3 coding sequence is TGTGCTAGTGGTTTGGTAGGGGACAATGAGCAGTTCTTC.

V and J are TRBV11-2 and TRBJ2-5; D not resolved. Trimming left V 8 bases short and J 5 bases short, with 12 bases between. Germline CDR1 and CDR2: SGHAT and FQNNGV. There are 12 residues in the CDR3. The CDR3, as DNA: TGTGCCAGCGGTTATAGTATGGAGACCCAGTACTTC. Residues: CASGYSMETQYF. The whole variable domain, remainder taken from reference TRBV11-2 and TRBJ2-5, is EAGVAQSPRYKIIEKRQSVAFWCNPISGHATLYWYQQILGQGPKLLIQFQNNGVVDDSQLPKDRFSAERLKGVDSTLKIQPAKLEDSAVYLCASGYSMETQYFGPGTRLLVL.

There are a few counts of this clone. The chain is built from TRBV18 and TRBJ1-1; possibly TRBD1 for D (6 bases). The V gene's germline CDR1 is KGHSH and CDR2 LQKENI. The length of the CDR3 is 14 residues. The V gene lost 6 bases and the J gene lost 8 bases, with 19 bases spanning the gap. CDR3 coding DNA: TGTGCCAGCTCTCAACGGGGGGCCCCTCGAGAAGCTTTCTTT. It translates to CASSQRGAPREAFF.